The 10 T cell receptor beta chains given below trace back to one sample, sequenced in a study of OX40 agonist ivuxolimab in advanced cancers. The table came from immunoSEQ multiplex PCR; TCRdb's copy has only in-frame clones and leaves some out. The profile covers nearly 60,000 clones, with over 75% appearing a single time and 0.75% taken by the ten largest. The material was CD4+ or CD8+ T cells sorted from blood, obtained in a trial of the OX40 agonist ivuxolimab. These receptors were obtained from an adult with an advanced solid tumor such as melanoma, head and neck, liver or kidney cancer.

V and J are TRBV2 and TRBJ2-2, with 8 bases aligning to TRBD2. CDR3 length: 14 residues. With 6 bases clipped from V and 5 bases from J, the junction kept 5 bases outside the gene matches. CDR1 is SNHLY and CDR2 is FYNNEI in the germline V gene. The CDR3 DNA sequence: TGTGCCAGCAGCGTCAAGCGGGAGACCGGGGAGCTGTTTTTT. Amino acids: CASSVKRETGELFF. The whole variable domain, filled in from reference TRBV2 and TRBJ2-2, reads EPEVTQTPSHQVTQMGQEVILRCVPISNHLYFYWYRQILGQKVEFLVSFYNNEISEKSEIFDDQFSVERPDGSNFTLKIRSTKLEDSAMYFCASSVKRETGELFFGEGSRLTVL.

The chain employs TRBV4-1 and TRBJ2-2, with D maybe TRBD1 (6 bases). CDR1 and CDR2 from the germline V gene are MGHRA and YSYEKL. Trimming pared 1 base from V and 4 bases from J, leaving 16 bases between. The CDR3 has 17 amino acids. The CDR3 region is CASSQGQGTWGTGELFF. The DNA of the CDR3 is TGCGCCAGCAGCCAAGGTCAGGGGACATGGGGCACCGGGGAGCTGTTTTTT.

J is TRBJ2-2 and V is TRBV5-8; D is perhaps TRBD1 or TRBD2 (7 bases each). The CDR3 has 15 amino acids. V lost 5 bases and J 4 bases, leaving 15 bases between the germline ends. Germline CDR1 and CDR2: SGHTS and YDEGEE. In DNA form, the CDR3 reads TGTGCCAGCAGACGCAGGGGGGGCCCCACCGGGGAGCTGTTTTTT. Protein sequence: CASRRRGGPTGELFF.

V gene TRBV5-1 combines with J gene TRBJ1-6; 7 bases agree with TRBD1. Germline V gene data show CDR1 as SGHRS and CDR2 as YFSETQ. The CDR3 totals 14 residues. J gave up 9 bases and V 2 bases, and 5 bases lay outside the gene matches. CDR3 region: CASSLQGRGSPLHF. The CDR3 bases are TGCGCCAGCAGCTTACAGGGGAGGGGTTCACCCCTCCACTTT.

V usage is TRBV5-4 and J usage is TRBJ2-1; 7 bases align to TRBD1. CDR1 is SGHNT, CDR2 YYREEE, per germline (reference sequence). V gave up 2 bases and J gave up 9 bases; unmatched junction bases: 8. The CDR3 is 14 amino acids. In DNA, the CDR3 is TGTGCCAGCAGCTTTTCTGGGACAGATGGTGAGCAGTTCTTC. This codes for CASSFSGTDGEQFF.

This rearrangement joins TRBV7-2 to TRBJ2-1, with TRBD2 matching 10 bases. The CDR3 contains 15 residues. Germline CDR1 reads SGHTA; CDR2 reads FQGNSA. Trimming took 7 bases from V and 9 from J; bases not matched to a gene: 12. The CDR3: CASKTAGTSVSEQFF. The CDR3 DNA reads as TGTGCCAGCAAGACCGCGGGGACTAGCGTAAGTGAGCAGTTCTTC.

This clone was seen once. This chain joins TRBV7-6 and TRBJ1-3, with D unclear. Trimming shortened V by 1 base and J by 2 bases, and 6 bases separated the two germline ends. CDR3 length equals 14 residues. Per the germline V gene, CDR1 is SGHVS and CDR2 is FNYEAQ. The CDR3 nucleotides read TGTGCCAGCAGCTTAGGTGGGGCTGGAAACACCATATATTTT. Protein product: CASSLGGAGNTIYF.

The J gene is TRBJ1-5, the V gene TRBV21-1; TRBD1 was called by the table and not checked on the DNA. TRBV21-1 is termed a pseudogene. There are 16 residues in the CDR3. CDR3 DNA: TGTGCCAGCAGCAAAGCCGCCCGGCAGGGTGCCCAGCCCCAGCATTTT. Amino acid sequence: CASSKAARQGAQPQHF.

This rearrangement joins TRBV2 to TRBJ2-1, with 10 positions matching TRBD1. The trim removed 7 bases at V and 5 bases at J, leaving 8 bases unmatched. The CDR3 is 15 amino acids. Germline loops: CDR1 SNHLY, CDR2 FYNNEI. DNA for the CDR3: TGTGCCAGCACCGAGACAGGGGGCGACCACAATGAGCAGTTCTTC. This codes for CASTETGGDHNEQFF.

The chain is built from TRBV5-8 and TRBJ2-7, with D possibly being TRBD2 (6 bases). Per the germline V gene, CDR1 is SGHTS and CDR2 is YDEGEE. The CDR3 is 15 amino acids. The V and J ends lost 4 bases and 0 bases respectively, with 14 bases between them. CDR3 sequence (DNA): TGTGCCAGCAGCCGGGGACCGACTAGCTCCTACGAGCAGTACTTC. Protein sequence: CASSRGPTSSYEQYF.